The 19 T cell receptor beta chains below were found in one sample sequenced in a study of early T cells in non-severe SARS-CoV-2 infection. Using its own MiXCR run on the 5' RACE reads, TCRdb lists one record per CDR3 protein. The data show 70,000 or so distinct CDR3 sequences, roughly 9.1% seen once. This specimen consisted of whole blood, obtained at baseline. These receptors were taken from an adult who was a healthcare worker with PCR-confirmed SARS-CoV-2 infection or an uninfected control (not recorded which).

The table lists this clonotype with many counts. CDR3 sequence (DNA): TGTGCCAGCAGCCAATCGCGTTCCGAGCAGTACTTC. Translation: CASSQSRSEQYF. The J gene is TRBJ2-7, the V gene TRBV16; no clear D gene. Germline CDR1 reads KGHSY; CDR2 reads FQNENV. The CDR3 runs 12 residues. V lost 0 bases, J lost 6 bases, and 6 bases lay in between.

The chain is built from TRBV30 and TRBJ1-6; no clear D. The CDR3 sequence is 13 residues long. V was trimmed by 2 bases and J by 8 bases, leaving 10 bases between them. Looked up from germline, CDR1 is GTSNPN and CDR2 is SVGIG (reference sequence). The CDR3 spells CAWSLGSDSPLHF. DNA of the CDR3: TGTGCCTGGAGTTTGGGGTCAGATTCACCCCTCCACTTT.

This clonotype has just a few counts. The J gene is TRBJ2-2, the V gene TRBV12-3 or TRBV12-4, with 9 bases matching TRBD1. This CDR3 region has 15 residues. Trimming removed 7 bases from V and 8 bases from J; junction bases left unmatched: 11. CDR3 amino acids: CASNKGQGIKGELFF. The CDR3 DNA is TGTGCCAGCAACAAGGGACAGGGTATTAAGGGGGAGCTGTTTTTT.

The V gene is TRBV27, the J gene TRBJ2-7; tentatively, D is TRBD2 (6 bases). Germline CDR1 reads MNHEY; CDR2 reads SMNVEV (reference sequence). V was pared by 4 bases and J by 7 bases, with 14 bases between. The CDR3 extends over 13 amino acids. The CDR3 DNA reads TGTGCCAGCAGTTGGGACTCGGCTAGGGAGCAGTACTTC. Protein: CASSWDSAREQYF.

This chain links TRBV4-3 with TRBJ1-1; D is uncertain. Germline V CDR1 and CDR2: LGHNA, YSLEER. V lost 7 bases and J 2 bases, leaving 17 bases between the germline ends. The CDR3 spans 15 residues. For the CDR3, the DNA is TGCGCCAGCACCCCCGAGGGTGATTTCAACACTGAAGCTTTCTTT. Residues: CASTPEGDFNTEAFF.

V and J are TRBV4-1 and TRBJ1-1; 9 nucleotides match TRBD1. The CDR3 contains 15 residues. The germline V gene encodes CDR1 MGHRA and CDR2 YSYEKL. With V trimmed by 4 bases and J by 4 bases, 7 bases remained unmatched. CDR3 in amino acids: CASSPRDRETTEAFF. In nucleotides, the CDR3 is TGCGCCAGCAGCCCCCGGGACAGGGAGACCACTGAAGCTTTCTTT.

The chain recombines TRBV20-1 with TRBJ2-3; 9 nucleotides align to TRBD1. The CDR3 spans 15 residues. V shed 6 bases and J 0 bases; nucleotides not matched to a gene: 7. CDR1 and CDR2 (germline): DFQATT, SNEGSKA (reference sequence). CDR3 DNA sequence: TGCAGTGCCGGGAGGACAGGGGTTAGCACAGATACGCAGTATTTT. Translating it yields CSAGRTGVSTDTQYF.

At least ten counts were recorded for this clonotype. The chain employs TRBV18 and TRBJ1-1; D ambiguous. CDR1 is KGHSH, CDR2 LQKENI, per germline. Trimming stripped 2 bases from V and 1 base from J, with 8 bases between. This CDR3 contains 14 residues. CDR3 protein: CASSPGQANTEAFF. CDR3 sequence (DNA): TGTGCCAGCTCACCAGGCCAAGCGAACACTGAAGCTTTCTTT.

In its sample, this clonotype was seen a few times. The CDR3 region is CSAPHEAGYTF. The CDR3 DNA is TGCAGTGCCCCTCATGAGGCCGGCTACACCTTC. The gene calls are TRBV20-1 and TRBJ1-2; D ambiguous. CDR1 is DFQATT, CDR2 SNEGSKA, per germline (reference sequence). The CDR3 covers 11 residues. Between the trimmed V and J ends, which lost 6 bases and 8 bases, there was a span of 13 bases.

This CDR3 reads CASSPKSGGAEEQFF. CDR3 bases: TGTGCCAGCAGCCCAAAGAGCGGGGGGGCTGAAGAGCAGTTCTTC. The V gene is TRBV5-4, the J gene TRBJ2-1, with TRBD2 matching over 10 bases. Germline V gene lookup returns CDR1 SGHNT and CDR2 YYREEE (reference sequence). CDR3 size: 15 residues. The V gene end was trimmed by 4 bases and the J gene end by 10 bases; junction bases not matched to a gene: 11.

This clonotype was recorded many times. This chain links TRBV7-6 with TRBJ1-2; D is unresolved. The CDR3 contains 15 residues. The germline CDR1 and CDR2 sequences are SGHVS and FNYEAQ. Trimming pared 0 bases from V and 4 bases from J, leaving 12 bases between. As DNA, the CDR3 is TGTGCCAGCAGCTTAGCCGAGGAGGGCCTCTATGGCTACACCTTC. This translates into CASSLAEEGLYGYTF.

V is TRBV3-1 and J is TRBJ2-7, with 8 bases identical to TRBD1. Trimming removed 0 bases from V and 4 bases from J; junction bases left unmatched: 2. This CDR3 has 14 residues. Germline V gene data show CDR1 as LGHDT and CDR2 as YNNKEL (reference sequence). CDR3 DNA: TGTGCCAGCAGCCAAGACAGGGGGCTTTACGAGCAGTACTTC. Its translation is CASSQDRGLYEQYF.

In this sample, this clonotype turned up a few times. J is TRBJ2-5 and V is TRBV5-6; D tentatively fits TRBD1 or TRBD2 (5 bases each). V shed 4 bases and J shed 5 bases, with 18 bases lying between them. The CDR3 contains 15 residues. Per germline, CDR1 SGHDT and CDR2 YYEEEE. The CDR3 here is CASSLTGRGQETQYF. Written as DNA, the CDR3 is TGTGCCAGCAGCCTGACGGGACGCGGCCAGGAGACCCAGTACTTC.

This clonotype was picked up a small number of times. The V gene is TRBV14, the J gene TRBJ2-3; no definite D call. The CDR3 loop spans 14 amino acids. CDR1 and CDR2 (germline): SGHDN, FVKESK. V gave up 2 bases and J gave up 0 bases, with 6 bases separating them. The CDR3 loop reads CASSQRVSTDTQYF. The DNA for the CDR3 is TGTGCCAGCAGCCAAAGAGTAAGCACAGATACGCAGTATTTT.

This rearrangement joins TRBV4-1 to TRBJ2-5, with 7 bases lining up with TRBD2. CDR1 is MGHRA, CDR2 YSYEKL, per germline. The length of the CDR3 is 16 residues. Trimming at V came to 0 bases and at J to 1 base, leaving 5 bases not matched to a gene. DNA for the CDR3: TGCGCCAGCAGCCAAGATATGGGGACTACCCAAGAGACCCAGTACTTC. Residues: CASSQDMGTTQETQYF.

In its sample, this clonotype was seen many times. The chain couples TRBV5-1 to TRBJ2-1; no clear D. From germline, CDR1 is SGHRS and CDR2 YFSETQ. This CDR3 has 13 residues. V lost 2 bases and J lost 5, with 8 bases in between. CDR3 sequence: CASSLVTDNEQFF. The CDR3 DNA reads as TGCGCCAGCAGCTTAGTCACAGACAATGAGCAGTTCTTC.

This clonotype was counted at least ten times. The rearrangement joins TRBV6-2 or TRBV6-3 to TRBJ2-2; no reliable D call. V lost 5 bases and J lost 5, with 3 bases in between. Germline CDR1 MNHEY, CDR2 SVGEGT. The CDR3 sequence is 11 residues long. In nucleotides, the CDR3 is TGTGCCAGCAGTCAGACCGGGGAGCTGTTTTTT. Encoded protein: CASSQTGELFF.

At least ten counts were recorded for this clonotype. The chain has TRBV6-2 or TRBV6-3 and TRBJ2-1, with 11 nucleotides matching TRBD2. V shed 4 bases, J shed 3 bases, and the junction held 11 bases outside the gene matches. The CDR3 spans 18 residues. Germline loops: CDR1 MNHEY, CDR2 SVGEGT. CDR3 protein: CASSSPGLAEGSYNEQFF. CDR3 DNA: TGTGCCAGCAGTTCCCCGGGACTAGCGGAGGGGAGCTACAATGAGCAGTTCTTC.

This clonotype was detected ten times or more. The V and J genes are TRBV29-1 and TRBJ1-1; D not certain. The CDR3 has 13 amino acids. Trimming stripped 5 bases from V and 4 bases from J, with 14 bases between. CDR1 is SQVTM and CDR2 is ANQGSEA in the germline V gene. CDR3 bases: TGCAGCGTTAAGGGAGATGGGAGCACTGAAGCTTTCTTT. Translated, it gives CSVKGDGSTEAFF.